Shown below are 18 T cell receptor beta chains from a single sample sequenced in a study of cytomegalovirus exposure and HLA in healthy donors. The PCR used 60 Vbeta and 13 Jbeta primers. Here immunoSEQ multiplex PCR was the method, and the copy in TCRdb shows in-frame clones only, minus some. Here the sample spans 100,000 or so clones, over 65% being singletons. What was sequenced was PBMCs. These TCRs come from a female donor in good health and CMV-seronegative.

The chain couples TRBV11-1 to TRBJ2-7, with a possible D match to TRBD2 (6 bases). Trimming pared 5 bases from V and 2 bases from J, leaving 13 bases between. The V gene's germline CDR1 is SGHAT and CDR2 FQDESV (reference sequence). The CDR3 runs to 14 residues. CDR3 nucleotides: TGTGCCAGCAGCCCGGAGGGGCTACCCTACGAGCAGTACTTC. Amino acids: CASSPEGLPYEQYF.

The chain couples TRBV18 to TRBJ1-3, with D unresolved. The length of the CDR3 is 14 residues. In germline, CDR1 is KGHSH, CDR2 LQKENI. The V gene lost 6 bases and the J gene lost 0 bases, with 9 bases spanning the gap. The CDR3 reads CASSPGSSGNTIYF. The DNA of the CDR3 is TGTGCCAGCTCTCCGGGGTCCTCTGGAAACACCATATATTTT.

This clone showed up just a few times. The genes are TRBV10-3 and TRBJ1-1; D not resolved. CDR1 is ENHRY and CDR2 is SYGVKD in the germline V gene. The CDR3 consists of 12 residues. Trimming pared 5 bases from V and 2 bases from J, leaving 6 bases between. The CDR3 loop reads CAISNSNTEAFF. The CDR3, as DNA: TGTGCCATCAGTAACAGCAACACTGAAGCTTTCTTT.

This chain links TRBV13 with TRBJ2-5; 7 nucleotides agree with TRBD1. From germline, CDR1 is PRHDT and CDR2 FYEKMQ (reference sequence). Unmatched junction bases numbered 5, after V lost 5 bases and J lost 2 bases. The length of the CDR3 is 14 residues. The CDR3 here is CASSLTGTQETQYF. The CDR3 coding sequence is TGTGCCAGCAGCCTGACAGGGACACAAGAGACCCAGTACTTC.

The chain links TRBV2 to TRBJ2-7, with TRBD1 identical over 7 bases. V shed 6 bases and J 4 bases; nucleotides not matched to a gene: 3. CDR1 and CDR2 (germline): SNHLY, FYNNEI. The CDR3 totals 12 residues. The CDR3 loop is CASRGDRYEQYF. The DNA for the CDR3 is TGTGCCAGCAGGGGGGACAGATACGAGCAGTACTTC.

This chain connects TRBV7-3 to TRBJ2-2; D uncertain. This CDR3 has 14 amino acids. Germline V gene sequence: CDR1 SGHTA, CDR2 FQGTGA. V dropped 7 bases and J dropped 2 bases, with 11 bases sitting between them. CDR3 protein: CASTQDANTGELFF. For the CDR3, the DNA is TGTGCCAGCACCCAGGATGCTAACACCGGGGAGCTGTTTTTT.

The chain combines TRBV29-1 with TRBJ2-2; 9 bases map to TRBD1. The V gene's germline CDR1 is SQVTM and CDR2 ANQGSEA. CDR3 length: 14 residues. The V segment lost 6 bases and the J segment 6 bases; nucleotides outside the gene matches: 8. The CDR3 protein is CSVRTGASSGELFF. As DNA, the CDR3 is TGCAGCGTAAGGACAGGGGCGAGTTCCGGGGAGCTGTTTTTT.

The chain carries TRBV7-2 and TRBJ2-3; 7 bases agree with TRBD2. Per the germline V gene, CDR1 is SGHTA and CDR2 is FQGNSA. Trimming cost V 5 bases and J 0 bases; bases outside gene matches: 5. The CDR3 runs to 15 residues. The CDR3 nucleotides read TGTGCCAGCAGCCGCGGGACTACCAGCACAGATACGCAGTATTTT. Amino acids: CASSRGTTSTDTQYF.

V gene TRBV7-8 combines with J gene TRBJ1-6; TRBD1 might be the D (5 bases). CDR1 is SGHVS, CDR2 FQNEAQ, per germline. The CDR3 loop spans 16 amino acids. V lost 1 base, J lost 6 bases, and 13 bases lay in between. CDR3 residues: CASSLGVTGGNSPLHF. The CDR3 coding sequence is TGTGCCAGCAGCTTAGGCGTTACGGGGGGTAATTCACCCCTCCACTTT.

The chain combines TRBV19 with TRBJ1-5; no reliable D call. Between the trimmed V and J ends, which lost 6 bases and 2 bases, there was a span of 14 bases. The V gene's germline CDR1 is LNHDA and CDR2 SQIVND (reference sequence). The CDR3 length is 15 residues. CDR3 sequence (DNA): TGTGCCAGTAGCGGATTACAGTTAGGCAATCAGCCCCAGCATTTT. This translates into CASSGLQLGNQPQHF.

The V and J genes are TRBV10-1 and TRBJ2-1, with 8 bases aligning to TRBD2. V shed 6 bases and J 9 bases; nucleotides not matched to a gene: 10. The CDR3 is made up of 14 amino acids. Germline V gene data show CDR1 as WNHNN and CDR2 as SYGVQD (reference sequence). CDR3 DNA: TGCGCCAGCAGCCCGAGCCCAGCGGGGGTTGAGCAGTTCTTC. As protein: CASSPSPAGVEQFF.

This chain uses TRBV9 with TRBJ2-3; D gene uncertain. The V gene lost 0 bases and the J gene lost 0 bases, with 5 bases spanning the gap. CDR1 is SGDLS and CDR2 is YYNGEE in the germline V gene. CDR3 length equals 14 residues. The CDR3 DNA is TGTGCCAGCAGCGTAGACTTTAGCACAGATACGCAGTATTTT. This gives the protein CASSVDFSTDTQYF.

The CDR3 DNA sequence: TGTGCCAGCAGTGAAGAAGCGGGAAACACTGAAGCTTTCTTT. Its protein is CASSEEAGNTEAFF. The genes are TRBV2 and TRBJ1-1; D gene ambiguous. Trimming removed 1 base from V and 2 bases from J, with 8 bases in between. The length of the CDR3 is 14 residues. Germline assignment: CDR1 SNHLY and CDR2 FYNNEI.

The V gene is TRBV6-5, the J gene TRBJ1-2, with 7 bases identical to TRBD1. This CDR3 has 14 residues. Germline V gene lookup returns CDR1 MNHEY and CDR2 SVGAGI. The V gene end was trimmed by 6 bases and the J gene end by 7 bases; junction bases not matched to a gene: 11. CDR3 loop: CASRPGDSLSGYTF. As DNA, the CDR3 is TGTGCCAGCAGACCCGGGGACAGCTTAAGTGGCTACACCTTC.

The chain carries TRBV6-1 and TRBJ2-5; no clear D. Germline CDR1 reads MNHNS; CDR2 reads SASEGT. This CDR3 is built from 12 residues. Between the trimmed V and J ends, which lost 6 bases and 4 bases, there was a span of 9 bases. The CDR3 spells CASSLLLETQYF. In nucleotides, the CDR3 is TGTGCCAGCAGCTTACTATTAGAGACCCAGTACTTC.

A single count supports this clone. The CDR3 DNA is TGTGCCAGCAGCCGGGACAGGGGCAATCAGCCCCAGCATTTT. Translation gives CASSRDRGNQPQHF. The chain recombines TRBV7-2 with TRBJ1-5; 9 bases match TRBD1. CDR3 size: 14 residues. The V gene end was trimmed by 5 bases and the J gene end by 2 bases; junction bases not matched to a gene: 1. Germline V gene sequence: CDR1 SGHTA, CDR2 FQGNSA.

The chain combines TRBV6-1 with TRBJ2-7; TRBD1 is a possible D gene (5 bases). In germline, CDR1 is MNHNS, CDR2 SASEGT. Trimming took 1 base from V and 4 from J, leaving 11 bases between them. The CDR3 has 14 amino acids. DNA for the CDR3: TGTGCCAGCAGTGAAGGTCCAGGGTGGTACGAGCAGTACTTC. Protein: CASSEGPGWYEQYF.

The chain joins TRBV7-2 to TRBJ2-7; D gene unclear. The CDR3 runs to 13 residues. Looked up from germline, CDR1 is SGHTA and CDR2 is FQGNSA. Trimming took off 5 bases at V and 6 bases at J, with 14 bases between the two ends. This CDR3 is CASSVEPAGEQYF. The CDR3 nucleotides are TGTGCCAGCAGCGTGGAACCGGCAGGCGAGCAGTACTTC. The full variable domain, with the rest looked up from reference TRBV7-2 and TRBJ2-7, is GAGVSQSPSNKVTEKGKDVELRCDPISGHTALYWYRQSLGQGLEFLIYFQGNSAPDKSGLPSDRFSAERTGGSVSTLTIQRTQQEDSAVYLCASSVEPAGEQYFGPGTRLTVT.